Following are 21 T cell receptor beta chains from one sample sequenced in a study of CD8 T cells in ankylosing spondylitis. TCRdb reanalysed the 5' RACE reads using MiXCR and keeps one entry per CDR3 protein. The sample contains about 360,000 distinct CDR3 sequences, 20% to 25% of which appear only once. Sequencing was carried out using blood, either unsorted or a sorted T cell fraction (not recorded which). Every receptor here comes from a male donor with ankylosing spondylitis or in good health (not recorded which).

This clonotype was detected only a few times. The genes are TRBV4-1 and TRBJ2-1, with D uncertain. With 2 bases removed from V and 4 bases from J, the gap between germline ends came to 12 bases. This CDR3 is built from 15 residues. Germline values: CDR1 MGHRA, CDR2 YSYEKL. For the CDR3, the DNA is TGCGCCAGCAGCCAAAGGAAGGTCGGTTACAATGAGCAGTTCTTC. This codes for CASSQRKVGYNEQFF.

Only a few counts were recorded for this clonotype. The chain employs TRBV4-1 and TRBJ2-1; D not resolved. The V gene lost 1 base and the J gene lost 8 bases, with 12 bases spanning the gap. This CDR3 region has 14 residues. Germline V gene data show CDR1 as MGHRA and CDR2 as YSYEKL. As DNA, the CDR3 is TGCGCCAGCAGCCAAGGCCCGGGTTTGGATGAGCAGTTCTTC. It encodes CASSQGPGLDEQFF.

This clonotype occurred a few times. The chain links TRBV4-1 to TRBJ1-1; D not resolved. This CDR3 comprises 13 residues. Between the trimmed V and J ends, which lost 5 bases and 4 bases, there was a span of 11 bases. Germline CDR1 and CDR2: MGHRA and YSYEKL. CDR3 bases: TGCGCCAGCAGCGTAATTATCGGCACTGAAGCTTTCTTT. It encodes CASSVIIGTEAFF.

J is TRBJ1-2 and V is TRBV29-1; 9 bases align to TRBD1. Trimming at V came to 3 bases and at J to 7 bases, leaving 12 bases not matched to a gene. The V gene's germline CDR1 is SQVTM and CDR2 ANQGSEA. CDR3 length: 15 residues. The CDR3 protein is CSVETRDREQAGYTF. DNA for the CDR3: TGCAGCGTTGAGACCCGGGACAGGGAACAGGCTGGCTACACCTTC. Full variable domain (rest looked up from reference TRBV29-1 and TRBJ1-2): SAVISQKPSRDICQRGTSLTIQCQVDSQVTMMFWYRQQPGQSLTLIATANQGSEATYESGFVIDKFPISRPNLTFSTLTVSNMSPEDSSIYLCSVETRDREQAGYTFGSGTRLTVV.

V and J are TRBV5-6 and TRBJ1-1; D unclear. Trimming pared 2 bases from V and 4 bases from J, leaving 12 bases between. The CDR3 extends over 14 amino acids. Germline V lookup: CDR1 SGHDT, CDR2 YYEEEE. This CDR3 reads CASSLLREGTEAFF. The CDR3, as DNA: TGTGCCAGCAGCTTACTGAGGGAAGGCACTGAAGCTTTCTTT.

This clonotype was seen a handful of times. This chain joins TRBV4-1 and TRBJ2-3; TRBD2 matches at 10 bases. Germline V gene sequence: CDR1 MGHRA, CDR2 YSYEKL. The length of the CDR3 is 17 residues. Trimming removed 3 bases from V and 2 bases from J; junction bases left unmatched: 8. The CDR3 DNA is TGCGCCAGCAGCCAGGAAATAGCGGGGGGCTACACAGATACGCAGTATTTT. Translating it yields CASSQEIAGGYTDTQYF.

In its sample, this clonotype was seen many times. The J gene is TRBJ2-7, the V gene TRBV20-1; tentatively, D is TRBD2 (5 bases). This CDR3 comprises 11 residues. Germline V gene lookup returns CDR1 DFQATT and CDR2 SNEGSKA (reference sequence). The CDR3 region has the DNA TGCAGCGCGAGGGTCGGCTACGAGCAGTACTTC. Translating gives CSARVGYEQYF.

V usage is TRBV20-1 and J usage is TRBJ2-7, with TRBD1 matching 9 bases. J was trimmed by 4 bases and V by 3 bases; bases with no gene match: 7. The germline CDR1 and CDR2 sequences are DFQATT and SNEGSKA (reference sequence). The CDR3 contains 14 residues. The CDR3, as DNA: TGCAGTGCTAGGGGCACAGGGGGCCATTACGAGCAGTACTTC. Protein sequence: CSARGTGGHYEQYF.

The chain is built from TRBV5-1 and TRBJ2-7; D is undetermined. Trimming cost V 5 bases and J 3 bases, with 9 bases left between them. Germline CDR1 SGHRS, CDR2 YFSETQ. This CDR3 region has 12 residues. In nucleotides, the CDR3 is TGCGCCAGCAGTTCAGTTTACTACGAGCAGTACTTC. Translating it yields CASSSVYYEQYF.

The J gene is TRBJ1-1, the V gene TRBV4-2, with a weak D call TRBD1 (6 bases). CDR3 length: 15 residues. Germline CDR1 is LGHNA and CDR2 is YNFKEQ. Trimming left V 0 bases short and J 7 bases short, with 15 bases between. DNA of the CDR3: TGTGCCAGCAGCCAAGACGGACAGTCCCCCAGTGAAGCTTTCTTT. Residues: CASSQDGQSPSEAFF.

The chain couples TRBV6-2 or TRBV6-3 to TRBJ2-1, with 7 bases aligning to TRBD2. The CDR3 covers 16 residues. The V gene end was trimmed by 2 bases and the J gene end by 7 bases; junction bases not matched to a gene: 11. Germline V gene data show CDR1 as MNHEY and CDR2 as SVGEGT. The CDR3 loop is CASSYDDGGSGNEQFF. Written as DNA, the CDR3 is TGTGCCAGCAGTTACGATGACGGGGGGTCGGGTAATGAGCAGTTCTTC.

This clonotype was seen more than once but under ten times. V usage is TRBV29-1 and J usage is TRBJ2-2, with TRBD2 as a possible D gene (6 bases). The CDR3 has 14 residues. Germline V CDR1 and CDR2: SQVTM, ANQGSEA. Trimming pared 2 bases from V and 2 bases from J, leaving 9 bases between. CDR3 amino acids: CSVETGTNTGELFF. CDR3 nucleotides: TGCAGCGTTGAAACCGGGACTAACACCGGGGAGCTGTTTTTT.

The chain uses TRBV12-3 or TRBV12-4 and TRBJ2-7, with 12 bases fitting TRBD1. J lost 2 bases, V lost 0 bases, and 5 bases had no gene match. This CDR3 region has 17 residues. DNA of the CDR3: TGTGCCAGCAGTTTAGCGCTGGGGACAGGGGGCCCCTACGAGCAGTACTTC. Encoded protein: CASSLALGTGGPYEQYF.

The rearrangement links TRBV19 to TRBJ2-7; D remains ambiguous. The V end lost 6 bases, the J end lost 2 bases, and 8 bases lay between the germline ends. Per germline, CDR1 LNHDA and CDR2 SQIVND (reference sequence). The CDR3 has 12 amino acids. The CDR3 DNA sequence: TGTGCCAGTAGCAATGAACCCTACGAGCAGTACTTC. Protein: CASSNEPYEQYF.

This sequence joins TRBV28 and TRBJ2-3, with a tentative D call TRBD1 (6 bases). Trimming took off 0 bases at V and 2 bases at J, with 9 bases between the two ends. Germline loops: CDR1 MDHEN, CDR2 SYDVKM. The CDR3 length is 15 residues. In nucleotides, the CDR3 is TGTGCCAGCAGTTTATGGGCAGGGGACACAGATACGCAGTATTTT. Protein: CASSLWAGDTDTQYF.

The chain combines TRBV11-2 with TRBJ2-3; 9 positions agree with TRBD1. V was pared by 0 bases and J by 2 bases, with 3 bases of the junction left unmatched. Germline V gene sequence: CDR1 SGHAT, CDR2 FQNNGV. The CDR3 loop spans 16 amino acids. As DNA, the CDR3 is TGTGCCAGCAGCTTAGAGACAGGGGGTAACACAGATACGCAGTATTTT. It is translated as CASSLETGGNTDTQYF.

This clonotype was observed a few times. The chain couples TRBV2 to TRBJ2-2; D tentatively reads TRBD1 or TRBD2 (5 bases each). The germline V gene encodes CDR1 SNHLY and CDR2 FYNNEI. The length of the CDR3 is 13 residues. V was shortened by 5 bases and J by 10 bases, with 14 bases between the two germline ends. The CDR3 is CASSKRDGEELFF. The CDR3 region has the DNA TGTGCCAGCAGTAAACGGGACGGTGAGGAGCTGTTTTTT.

The chain is built from TRBV12-3 or TRBV12-4 and TRBJ2-3; possible D gene TRBD2, 6 bases. The V and J ends lost 3 bases and 0 bases respectively, with 16 bases between them. The CDR3 is 17 amino acids. The CDR3 is CASSFVRAGLSTDTQYF. The DNA for the CDR3 is TGTGCCAGCAGTTTTGTCCGGGCGGGGTTGAGCACAGATACGCAGTATTTT.

The chain couples TRBV7-3 to TRBJ2-1; 7 bases map to TRBD2. The germline V gene encodes CDR1 SGHTA and CDR2 FQGTGA. With 6 bases clipped from V and 5 bases from J, the junction kept 4 bases outside the gene matches. The CDR3 is made up of 13 amino acids. The CDR3 nucleotides read TGTGCCAGCAGGTCGGGGGGAGACAATGAGCAGTTCTTC. Amino acids: CASRSGGDNEQFF.

V is TRBV10-2 and J is TRBJ2-5, with D possibly being TRBD1 or TRBD2 (5 bases each). This CDR3 comprises 18 residues. Trimming took off 3 bases at V and 2 bases at J, with 22 bases between the two ends. Per the germline V gene, CDR1 is WSHSY and CDR2 is SAAADI. CDR3 bases: TGCGCCAGCAGTGAAAGGGTCTTTGGGGACCCCCTACAAGAGACCCAGTACTTC. The encoded protein is CASSERVFGDPLQETQYF.

CDR3 sequence reads: CASSLGGTLQETQYF. The DNA for the CDR3 is TGTGCCAGCAGTTTAGGCGGGACACTCCAAGAGACCCAGTACTTC. The genes are TRBV12-3 or TRBV12-4 and TRBJ2-5; D is perhaps TRBD1 or TRBD2 (6 bases each). The CDR3 runs 15 residues. V was shortened by 1 base and J by 1 base, with 10 bases between the two germline ends.